The rows below give T cell receptor beta chains drawn from one sample of a study of shared clonotypes between healthy human individuals. Data came from immunoSEQ multiplex PCR; TCRdb stores just in-frame clones and leaves some out. This repertoire shows approximately 940,000 clones, 70% to 85% found once; its top ten account for nearly 1.5%. Sequences were obtained from memory CD4+ T cells sorted from blood. The receptors were sampled from a man aged 18 to 35 in good health. CDR3s include the opening cysteine and the closing phenylalanine or tryptophan. Fields, in order: clone size, D gene, J gene, V gene, CDR3 DNA, CDR3 protein. The D gene is left open where the match is weak. Clone size, where shown, is once, few, many, or a class for clones that have expanded.

>-|TRBD2|TRBJ2-1|TRBV10-3
TGTGCCATCGGGGGACTAGCGAATGAGCAGTTCTTC
CAIGGLANEQFF
>few|-|TRBJ1-1|TRBV6-1
TGTGCCAGCAGTGATTGGAGATCGGGGAACACTGAAGCTTTCTTT
CASSDWRSGNTEAFF
>-|-|TRBJ2-2|TRBV5-1
TGCGCCAGCAGCTTGGGATTCGCGAACACCGGGGAGCTGTTTTTT
CASSLGFANTGELFF
>-|TRBD1|TRBJ1-5|TRBV19
TGTGCCAGTAGTACTGACAGGGGCCGGGGGCCCCAGCATTTT
CASSTDRGRGPQHF
>-|-|TRBJ2-5|TRBV7-6
TGTGCCAGCAGACTCAGCGGAGGAAGACCCGGGGAGACCCAGTACTTC
CASRLSGGRPGETQYF
>-|-|TRBJ1-2|TRBV10-3
TGTGCCACCTACGAAGGGGGGAACTATGGCTACACCTTC
CATYEGGNYGYTF
>-|-|TRBJ2-2|TRBV28
TGTGCCAGCTTGTTGGCAGACACTCTCGCCGGGGAGCTGTTTTTT
CASLLADTLAGELFF
>-|-|TRBJ2-2|TRBV28
TGTGCCAGCACCTCCCTGGGGGTGGAGGACACCGGGGAGCTGTTTTTT
CASTSLGVEDTGELFF
>-|-|TRBJ2-4|TRBV6-1
TGTGCCAGCAGTGAAGCGGGATCTCAAAACATTCAGTACTTC
CASSEAGSQNIQYF
>-|-|TRBJ2-3|TRBV19
TGTGCCACCTCCCGGGGGCGGGAAATCGCAGATACGCAGTATTTT
CATSRGREIADTQYF
>many|-|TRBJ2-7|TRBV27
TGTGCCAGCAGTTTATACACCGAACTGGGCGAGCAGTACTTC
CASSLYTELGEQYF
>-|-|TRBJ2-7|TRBV5-6
TGTGCCAGCAGCCTCGAGTACGAGCAGTACTTC
CASSLEYEQYF
>-|-|TRBJ1-1|TRBV6-1
TGTGCCAGCAGTGGGGGGGCAGGCCGAAGCTCGAACACTGAAGCTTTCTTT
CASSGGAGRSSNTEAFF
>-|-|TRBJ2-3|TRBV10-3
TGTGCCATCAGTGGGAGTGGGGAAGGGCGCACAGATACGCAGTATTTT
CAISGSGEGRTDTQYF
>many|-|TRBJ1-2|TRBV5-1
TGCGCCAGCAGCTTAGATCTGGGACGAGAAGGCTACACCTTC
CASSLDLGREGYTF
>-|-|TRBJ2-6|TRBV5-1
TGCGCCAGCAGCCCCGACGGCTCTGGGGCCAACGTCCTGACTTTC
CASSPDGSGANVLTF
>-|-|TRBJ2-7|TRBV9
TGTGCCAGCAGCGACCTCCTCGGGCGGGAGCAGTACTTC
CASSDLLGREQYF
>-|TRBD1|TRBJ2-2|TRBV25-1
TGTGCCAGCAGCCTCTCAGGGGGCGCAGCCGGGGAGCTGTTTTTT
CASSLSGGAAGELFF
>-|TRBD2|TRBJ2-5|TRBV7-7
TGTGCTAGCAGCTTAGACCTAGCGGGAATCGGGACCCAGTACTTC
CASSLDLAGIGTQYF
>-|-|TRBJ2-7|TRBV5-6
TGTGCCAGCAGCTTGTTGGATGAGCAGTACTTC
CASSLLDEQYF
>few|-|TRBJ2-7|TRBV18
TGTGCCAGCTCACCACGGGGTTTCGAGCAGTACTTC
CASSPRGFEQYF
>-|-|TRBJ2-1|TRBV5-1
TGCGCCAGCCCCCCGACAGCCGTCTTTAATTTCGAGCAGTTCTTC
CASPPTAVFNFEQFF
>many|-|TRBJ1-1|TRBV29-1
TGCAGCGCTGACCGGAACGCTGAAGCTTTCTTT
CSADRNAEAFF
>-|-|TRBJ1-2|TRBV10-3
TGTGCCATATCGACGGCTAACTATGGCTACACCTTC
CAISTANYGYTF
>-|-|TRBJ1-1|TRBV6-5
TGTGCCAGCAGTTACACCGGACGGCGTAACACTGAAGCTTTCTTT
CASSYTGRRNTEAFF
>-|-|TRBJ1-6|TRBV18
TGTGCCAGCTCACCGGGGAATAGGTCACCCCTCCACTTT
CASSPGNRSPLHF
>-|-|TRBJ2-3|TRBV7-9
TGTGCCAGCAGCTTGAGTTCGCCGGGGGACCGGGATACGCAGTATTTT
CASSLSSPGDRDTQYF
>-|TRBD1|TRBJ1-4|TRBV6-1
TGTGCCAGCAGTGAAGACAGGGGGCGACTCCTAACTAATGAAAAACTGTTTTTT
CASSEDRGRLLTNEKLFF
>-|-|TRBJ1-6|TRBV18
TGTGCCAGCTCACCAGAGACGGCCAGCAATTCACCCCTCCACTTT
CASSPETASNSPLHF
>-|TRBD1|TRBJ2-3|TRBV9
TGTGCCAGCAGCGTAGGGGGACAGGCGCGCACAGATACGCAGTATTTT
CASSVGGQARTDTQYF
>-|-|TRBJ2-7|TRBV11-2
TGTGCCAGCAGCTTAAGCGGTAGTCAACTCTACGAGCAGTACTTC
CASSLSGSQLYEQYF
>-|-|TRBJ2-2|TRBV6-6
TGTGCCAGCGACACACTCACCGGGGAGCTGTTTTTT
CASDTLTGELFF
>-|-|TRBJ2-7|TRBV6-5
TGTGCCAGCAGTTATAAGCGCGGGTCCCGGTACTACGAGCAGTACTTC
CASSYKRGSRYYEQYF
>-|-|TRBJ2-5|TRBV6-6
TGTGCCAGCAGTTACCAGACCCCAGAGACCCAGTACTTC
CASSYQTPETQYF
>-|TRBD2|TRBJ2-1|TRBV29-1
TGCAGCGTCGTACCCCAGGGCGGGAGGAATGAGCAGTTCTTC
CSVVPQGGRNEQFF
>once|-|TRBJ2-3|TRBV5-1
TGCGCCAGCAGCTTGGAAACCTCGCCGGGACCTAGATCCACAGATACGCAGTATTTT
CASSLETSPGPRSTDTQYF
>-|TRBD1|TRBJ1-1|TRBV19
TGTGCCAGTAGTGGCAGGACAGGGAACACTGAAGCTTTCTTT
CASSGRTGNTEAFF
>-|-|TRBJ1-1|TRBV18
TGTGCCAGCTTACCGGGACTCACAAAGGCTGAAGCTTTCTTT
CASLPGLTKAEAFF
>many|TRBD2|TRBJ2-7|TRBV5-1
TGCGCCAGCAGGGTAGAAGCGGGAGGGCCCACCTACGAGCAGTACTTC
CASRVEAGGPTYEQYF
>few|-|TRBJ1-1|TRBV7-8
TGTGCCAGCAGCTTAGTCCGGACGACTGAAGCTTTCTTT
CASSLVRTTEAFF
>few|-|TRBJ1-6|TRBV19
TGTGCCAGTAGTATTGGACAGCACTATAATTCACCCCTCCACTTT
CASSIGQHYNSPLHF
>-|-|TRBJ2-5|TRBV10-3
TGTGCCATCAGTGAGTCGAGGGGGGCAGGAGAGACCCAGTACTTC
CAISESRGAGETQYF
>-|TRBD2|TRBJ2-1|TRBV7-9
TGTGCCAGCAGCGGCACTAGCGGGGGGGCGTCCAATGAGCAGTTCTTC
CASSGTSGGASNEQFF
>-|-|TRBJ1-2|TRBV28
TGTGCCAGCAGTTCCCTCCCGGGGTACTATGGCTACACCTTC
CASSSLPGYYGYTF
>few|-|TRBJ2-3|TRBV19
TGTGCCAGTAGTATAGCGATAACAGATACGCAGTATTTT
CASSIAITDTQYF
>many|-|TRBJ1-5|TRBV2
TGTGCCAGCAGTGCTCTGCAGAGCAATCAGCCCCAGCATTTT
CASSALQSNQPQHF